The source of this T cell receptor (beta chain) is a study of blood T cells in healthy people across ages. There are a few counts of this clonotype. Primers used in a second PCR of about 6 to 11 cycles were a sample-barcoded 5' primer and a J-beta primer mix. Using its own MiXCR run on the 5' RACE reads, TCRdb lists one record per CDR3 protein. The sample records about 970,000 distinct CDR3 sequences, about 51% being singletons. CDR3 length: 17 amino acids. The V gene end was trimmed by 2 bases and the J gene end by 4 bases; junction bases not matched to a gene: 10. Per the germline V gene, CDR1 is MNHEY and CDR2 is SVGEGT.

The material sequenced was blood. The J gene is TRBJ2-7, the V gene TRBV6-2 or TRBV6-3, with 11 bases fitting TRBD2. This sequence originates from a woman aged 55-75 years in good health. CDR3 sequence (DNA): TGTGCCAGCAGTTACGCCCGACAGACTAGCGGGATGTACGAGCAGTACTTC. This gives the protein CASSYARQTSGMYEQYF.